This passage covers 23 T cell receptor beta chains from one sample sequenced in a study of regulatory T cells in long-lasting Graves disease. According to the study, TCR beta libraries were built with iRepertoire HTBI primers and CDR3-region Arm-PCR. TCRdb analysed the multiplex PCR reads with MiXCR anew, one entry per CDR3 protein. Among 700,000 or so distinct CDR3 sequences listed, about 32% were seen once. Time point described: persistent/refractory GD, antithyroid drugs over 5 years with positive TRAb. RNA from PBMCs was the source of the TCR library. The sequenced sample was peripheral blood mononuclear cells (PBMCs), obtained when the disease was refractory, from a patient treated with antithyroid drugs. The receptors were sampled from a female donor with Graves disease.

This chain uses TRBV5-6 with TRBJ2-7; D is perhaps TRBD1 (6 bases). This CDR3 has 15 residues. The germline V and J ends were trimmed by 4 bases and 0 bases, with 14 bases remaining between them. CDR1 and CDR2 from the germline V gene are SGHDT and YYEEEE. The CDR3 DNA reads TGTGCCAGCAGCCAGGGGCAGGGAACCTCCTACGAGCAGTACTTC. Translated, it gives CASSQGQGTSYEQYF.

In this sample, this clonotype turned up a few times. The chain is built from TRBV5-6 and TRBJ2-6; D is ambiguous. V lost 4 bases and J lost 0, with 8 bases in between. CDR1 SGHDT and CDR2 YYEEEE come from the germline V gene. The CDR3 is 15 residues long. The CDR3 DNA follows: TGTGCCAGCAGCGTACCTATCTCTGGGGCCAACGTCCTGACTTTC. It codes for CASSVPISGANVLTF.

The sample holds many counts of this clonotype. The chain has TRBV28 and TRBJ1-2; possible D gene TRBD1, 5 bases. The CDR3 is 16 amino acids. Germline V gene lookup returns CDR1 MDHEN and CDR2 SYDVKM. The V gene lost 3 bases and the J gene lost 1 base, with 15 bases spanning the gap. Here the CDR3 DNA reads TGTGCCAGCAGTTTGTCATTGGGGGGATATAACTATGGCTACACCTTC. The encoded protein is CASSLSLGGYNYGYTF.

This clonotype turned up a few times. The chain links TRBV7-9 to TRBJ2-5, with no clear D. The CDR3 runs to 13 residues. V lost 5 bases and J 3 bases, leaving 10 bases between the germline ends. From germline, CDR1 is SEHNR and CDR2 FQNEAQ (reference sequence). CDR3 residues: CASSGPTEETQYF. The CDR3 DNA sequence: TGTGCCAGCAGCGGTCCCACCGAAGAGACCCAGTACTTC.

This chain uses TRBV9 with TRBJ1-1; D gene uncertain. CDR1 is SGDLS and CDR2 is YYNGEE in the germline V gene. The V end lost 3 bases, the J end lost 7 bases, and 16 bases lay between the germline ends. This CDR3 is 14 amino acids long. As DNA, the CDR3 is TGTGCCAGCAGCGGATTACGGACGGACCATGAAGCTTTCTTT. It is translated as CASSGLRTDHEAFF.

This chain connects TRBV11-2 to TRBJ1-4; the D is unclear. This CDR3 is built from 15 residues. Trimming stripped 3 bases from V and 7 bases from J, with 15 bases between. CDR1 and CDR2 from the germline V gene are SGHAT and FQNNGV. The CDR3 DNA reads TGTGCCAGCAGCTTCCGACTCACCCTGGGTGAAAAACTGTTTTTT. Translation gives CASSFRLTLGEKLFF.

This chain uses TRBV6-5 with TRBJ2-7; 8 nucleotides line up with TRBD2. The CDR3 has 14 amino acids. Germline V gene data show CDR1 as MNHEY and CDR2 as SVGAGI. With V trimmed by 4 bases and J by 6 bases, 8 bases remained unmatched. The CDR3 nucleotides are TGTGCCAGCAGTTGGACTAGCTTCGGGGGCGAGCAGTACTTC. Translated, it gives CASSWTSFGGEQYF.

This clonotype was picked up many times. This chain connects TRBV12-3 or TRBV12-4 to TRBJ1-5, with a weak D call TRBD1 (5 bases). This CDR3 has 14 residues. The V gene lost 4 bases and the J gene lost 2 bases, with 9 bases spanning the gap. In nucleotides, the CDR3 is TGTGCCAGCAGTTCAGGGTCAGGCAATCAGCCCCAGCATTTT. Translation: CASSSGSGNQPQHF.

The chain has TRBV14 and TRBJ1-1, with D perhaps TRBD1 (5 bases). V was cut by 4 bases and J by 1 base, with 16 bases left in between. From germline, CDR1 is SGHDN and CDR2 FVKESK. The CDR3 is 16 residues long. The DNA for the CDR3 is TGTGCCAGCAGCCGCCGGGGGGGACGGAGGAACACTGAAGCTTTCTTT. This gives the protein CASSRRGGRRNTEAFF.

Turning to this clonotype: One end of the junction is discordant with germline, which a read error may explain. The chain is built from TRBV19 and TRBJ1-1; tentative D call: TRBD1 (5 bases). Germline CDR1 LNHDA, CDR2 SQIVND (reference sequence). This CDR3 is built from 14 residues. DNA for the CDR3: TGCGCCAGCAGCACCCAGGGCAGTAACACTGAAGCTTTCTTT. It is translated as CASSTQGSNTEAFF.

This clonotype was observed a few times. The V gene is TRBV6-1, the J gene TRBJ1-1; D perhaps matches TRBD1 (6 bases). The CDR3 sequence is 19 residues long. The V and J ends lost 5 bases and 0 bases respectively, with 25 bases between them. CDR1 and CDR2 from the germline V gene are MNHNS and SASEGT. The CDR3 sequence: CASSTPPRGGRRMNTEAFF. CDR3 nucleotide sequence: TGTGCCAGCAGTACCCCTCCAAGGGGGGGCAGAAGGATGAACACTGAAGCTTTCTTT.

The chain recombines TRBV6-2 or TRBV6-3 with TRBJ1-4; perhaps TRBD1 as D (6 bases). Trimming stripped 1 base from V and 4 bases from J, with 16 bases between. CDR3 length equals 17 residues. The germline V gene has CDR1 MNHEY and CDR2 SVGEGT. CDR3 nucleotide sequence: TGTGCCAGCAGTTACTTTGGGGGGCTCGACATTAATGAAAAACTGTTTTTT. Amino acid sequence: CASSYFGGLDINEKLFF.

The chain has TRBV20-1 and TRBJ1-5; TRBD1 matches 7 bases. The CDR3 covers 15 residues. From germline, CDR1 is DFQATT and CDR2 SNEGSKA (reference sequence). V shed 1 base and J 3 bases; nucleotides not matched to a gene: 6. CDR3 nucleotide sequence: TGCAGTGCTAGAGTCAGGGGGGTGTCCAATCAGCCCCAGCATTTT. It encodes CSARVRGVSNQPQHF.

The V and J genes are TRBV3-1 and TRBJ1-5; weak D call: TRBD1 (6 bases). Germline CDR1 reads LGHDT; CDR2 reads YNNKEL (reference sequence). The CDR3 has 16 amino acids. V lost 1 base, J lost 4 bases, and 14 bases lay in between. The chain's CDR3 is CASSQGGGGSNQPQHF. The CDR3 DNA sequence: TGTGCCAGCAGCCAAGGGGGAGGGGGATCGAATCAGCCCCAGCATTTT. Looking up the rest from reference TRBV3-1 and TRBJ1-5 gives the full variable domain: DTAVSQTPKYLVTQMGNDKSIKCEQNLGHDTMYWYKQDSKKFLKIMFSYNNKELIINETVPNRFSPKSPDKAHLNLHINSLELGDSAVYFCASSQGGGGSNQPQHFGDGTRLSIL.

J is TRBJ2-7 and V is TRBV5-1; D unclear. The length of the CDR3 is 14 residues. V shed 0 bases and J shed 5 bases, with 12 bases lying between them. Germline CDR1 SGHRS, CDR2 YFSETQ. CDR3 sequence (DNA): TGCGCCAGCAGCTTGGGTGCCCCTGGGGACGAGCAGTACTTC. Its translation is CASSLGAPGDEQYF.

This clonotype has only a few counts. The chain employs TRBV27 and TRBJ1-4; TRBD1 agrees at 7 bases. This CDR3 contains 13 residues. Germline V gene data show CDR1 as MNHEY and CDR2 as SMNVEV (reference sequence). V gave up 5 bases and J gave up 13 bases; unmatched junction bases: 10. The CDR3 DNA sequence: TGTGCCAGCAGTCCTTACAGGGGCGGAGGACTGTTTTTT. Translation: CASSPYRGGGLFF.

There are a few counts of this clonotype. V usage is TRBV5-5 and J usage is TRBJ1-5; D unclear. Trimming pared 2 bases from V and 4 bases from J, leaving 10 bases between. Per germline, CDR1 SGHKS and CDR2 YYEKEE (reference sequence). The CDR3 is made up of 14 amino acids. The chain's CDR3 is CASSLGSPNQPQHF. The DNA for the CDR3 is TGTGCCAGCAGCTTAGGGAGTCCAAATCAGCCCCAGCATTTT.

This sequence joins TRBV6-1 and TRBJ2-4; no clear D. Trimming stripped 2 bases from V and 0 bases from J, with 2 bases between. This CDR3 region has 13 residues. Germline lookup yields CDR1 MNHNS and CDR2 SASEGT. DNA of the CDR3: TGTGCCAGCAGTGAACTAGCCAAAAACATTCAGTACTTC. Residues: CASSELAKNIQYF.

This clonotype turned up a few times. The chain joins TRBV2 to TRBJ2-7, with TRBD2 matching over 9 bases. Germline values: CDR1 SNHLY, CDR2 FYNNEI. V trimming: 9 bases; J trimming: 2 bases; junction bases outside the gene matches: 14. This CDR3 is 16 amino acids long. CDR3 sequence reads: CARGGEPGLAAYEQYF. The CDR3 DNA is TGTGCCAGGGGGGGGGAACCGGGACTAGCAGCCTACGAGCAGTACTTC.

The chain employs TRBV20-1 and TRBJ2-2, with 13 positions matching TRBD2. Per germline, CDR1 DFQATT and CDR2 SNEGSKA (reference sequence). V lost 2 bases and J lost 4; bases outside the gene matches: 7. The CDR3 has 17 amino acids. The CDR3 coding sequence is TGCAGTGCTAGATCAGAAGGACTAGCGGGAGTCACCGGGGAGCTGTTTTTT. This codes for CSARSEGLAGVTGELFF.

This chain connects TRBV29-1 to TRBJ1-2, with D hard to call. CDR3 length: 11 residues. The V gene's germline CDR1 is SQVTM and CDR2 ANQGSEA. Between the trimmed V and J ends, which lost 4 bases and 5 bases, there was a span of 8 bases. CDR3 DNA sequence: TGCAGCGTTGTTTTTGGGTATGGCTACACCTTC. Protein product: CSVVFGYGYTF.

In DNA, the CDR3 is TGTGCCAGTAGTCCCCGGACAGGGATCGACACTGAAGCTTTCTTT. Translation gives CASSPRTGIDTEAFF. The V call is TRBV19, the J call TRBJ1-1; 8 bases match TRBD1. CDR3 size: 15 residues. J lost 3 bases, V lost 5 bases, and 8 bases had no gene match. Germline loops: CDR1 LNHDA, CDR2 SQIVND (reference sequence). Full variable domain (outside the CDR3, taken from reference TRBV19 and TRBJ1-1): DGGITQSPKYLFRKEGQNVTLSCEQNLNHDAMYWYRQDPGQGLRLIYYSQIVNDFQKGDIAEGYSVSREKKESFPLTVTSAQKNPTAFYLCASSPRTGIDTEAFFGQGTRLTVV.

The genes are TRBV27 and TRBJ2-3; D may be TRBD2 (5 bases). The CDR3 totals 16 residues. CDR1 and CDR2 from the germline V gene are MNHEY and SMNVEV (reference sequence). V shed 2 bases and J shed 4 bases, with 16 bases lying between them. CDR3 region: CASSLSLVASADTQYF. DNA for the CDR3: TGTGCCAGCAGTTTAAGTTTAGTAGCGTCCGCAGATACGCAGTATTTT.